The source of this TCR beta chain is a study of glioma-infiltrating T cells. The CDR3 has 12 amino acids. Per the germline V gene, CDR1 is MNHEY and CDR2 is SMNVEV (reference sequence). Between the trimmed V and J ends, which lost 0 bases and 17 bases, there was a span of 11 bases. On this clonotype: The antigen remains unidentified.

Study-wide results and limits: Gliomas, especially low-grade, showed above-expected tissue-blood divergence; non-neoplastic patients showed below. Tissue and blood shared very few CDR3 sequences.

Amplification of TCR alpha and beta CDR3 regions from RNA used iRepertoire nested multiplex PCR. Input was about 100-450 ng of tissue mRNA or PBMC total RNA. Using its own MiXCR run on the multiplex PCR reads, TCRdb lists one record per CDR3 protein. The repertoire holds roughly 2,000 distinct CDR3 sequences, with less than 35% as singletons. This chain connects TRBV27 to TRBJ1-6; D possibly corresponds to TRBD1 (5 bases). The sequencing input was glioma tissue, nonneoplastic brain tissue, or PBMCs (not recorded which). The TCR sequence derives from a human donor with low-grade glioma or glioblastoma, undergoing nonglioma brain surgery, or in good health (not recorded which). CDR3 protein: CASSLSRGPFHF. The DNA for the CDR3 is TGTGCCAGCAGTTTATCCCGGGGACCTTTCCACTTT.